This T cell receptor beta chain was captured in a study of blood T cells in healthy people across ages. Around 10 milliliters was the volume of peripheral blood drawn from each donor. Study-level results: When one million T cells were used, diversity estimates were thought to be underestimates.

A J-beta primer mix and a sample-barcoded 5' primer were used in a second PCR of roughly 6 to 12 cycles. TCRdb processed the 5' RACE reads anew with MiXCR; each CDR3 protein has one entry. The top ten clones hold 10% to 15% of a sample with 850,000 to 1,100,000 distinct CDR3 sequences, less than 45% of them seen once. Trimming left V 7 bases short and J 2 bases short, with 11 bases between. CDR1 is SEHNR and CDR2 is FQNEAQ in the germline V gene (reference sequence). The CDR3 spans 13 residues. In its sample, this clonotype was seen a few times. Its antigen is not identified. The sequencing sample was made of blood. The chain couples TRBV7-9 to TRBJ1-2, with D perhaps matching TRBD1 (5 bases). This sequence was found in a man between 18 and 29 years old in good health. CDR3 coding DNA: TGTGCCAGCATGGGGCCGGGCAACTATGGCTACACCTTC. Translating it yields CASMGPGNYGYTF.